Listed below are T cell receptor beta chains from one sample, sequenced in a study of T cell repertoires in cytomegalovirus infection. For these receptors, no antigen is known. TCRdb processed the reads anew with MiXCR; each CDR3 protein has one entry. The sample contains some 590,000 distinct CDR3 sequences, around 40% of which appear only once. The starting material was cultured PBMCs, obtained from culture after CMV antigen stimulation. The receptors here all came from a human donor in good health (CMV status not recorded). Some clones in this sample may be carry-over from other donors' samples. Each CDR3 is given with its conserved first and last residue. D genes are given only for firm matches. Clone size is given for some rows only: seen once, a few or many times, or a class if the clone is expanded.

j_gene	v_gene	abundance	d_gene	CDR3nt	CDR3aa
TRBJ1-5	TRBV20-1	-	-	TGCAGTGCCGGGCGGGGGTCTGGTCAGCCCCAGCATTTT	CSAGRGSGQPQHF
TRBJ2-1	TRBV6-5	-	-	TGTGCCAGCAGAACACTAGGTCCCTACAATGAGCAGTTCTTC	CASRTLGPYNEQFF
TRBJ2-4	TRBV6-5	once	-	TGTGCCAGCAGAAGGGGGGTAACGGACATTCAGTACTTC	CASRRGVTDIQYF
TRBJ2-7	TRBV7-2	-	TRBD2	TGTGCCAGCAGCTTCCTACCCCCGGGAGGGCCATACGAGCAGTACTTC	CASSFLPPGGPYEQYF
TRBJ1-2	TRBV7-2	-	-	TGTGCCAGCAGCGTCGAATATGGCTACACCTTC	CASSVEYGYTF
TRBJ1-6	TRBV9	-	-	TGTGCCAGCAGCCGTCGGGGGGGGGGTACACCCCTCCACTTT	CASSRRGGGTPLHF
TRBJ1-2	TRBV29-1	few	TRBD1	TGCAGCGTTATAGGGACAGGGAACTATGGCTACACCTTC	CSVIGTGNYGYTF
TRBJ1-1	TRBV7-2	many	-	TGTGCCAGCGGTGCCTTGAACACTGAAGCTTTCTTT	CASGALNTEAFF
TRBJ1-1	TRBV4-1	few	-	TGCGCCAGCAGCCAGACTTGGGGGTTGACTGAAGCTTTCTTT	CASSQTWGLTEAFF
TRBJ1-3	TRBV7-8	-	-	TGTGCCAGCAGCTTATATGTGACCCCTGACACCATATATTTT	CASSLYVTPDTIYF
TRBJ1-5	TRBV20-1	few	TRBD1	TGCAGTGCTAGGGGGGACAGCGATCAGCCCCAGCATTTT	CSARGDSDQPQHF
TRBJ2-7	TRBV20-1	-	TRBD2	TGCAGTGCTTCCTCAGCGGGGGCCAACTACGAGCAGTACTTC	CSASSAGANYEQYF
TRBJ2-7	TRBV7-6	many	TRBD2	TGTGCCAGCAGTTTAGCGGGTGAAACCTACGAGCAGTACTTC	CASSLAGETYEQYF
TRBJ2-5	TRBV20-1	-	TRBD2	TGCAGTGCTAGATGGGAGGGCGGGATGGAGACCCAGTACTTC	CSARWEGGMETQYF
TRBJ1-1	TRBV7-9	-	TRBD1	TGTGCCAGCAGCCCAAAGGGGGCGCGGAACACTGAAGCTTTCTTT	CASSPKGARNTEAFF
TRBJ1-5	TRBV7-2	many	-	TGTGCCAGCAGCTTACATAGTGGAAGGCGAGATCAGCCCCAGCATTTT	CASSLHSGRRDQPQHF
TRBJ2-2	TRBV24-1	-	-	TGTGCCACCAGTGAAGGTGTGCCCGGGGAGCTGTTTTTT	CATSEGVPGELFF
TRBJ2-3	TRBV4-2	-	-	TGTGCCAGCAGCCAACCTGTCCCGGGGACAAGGCTAGATACGCAGTATTTT	CASSQPVPGTRLDTQYF
TRBJ2-3	TRBV7-9	few	TRBD1	TGTGCCAGCAGCCCCCGAACAGGGGACGCAGATACGCAGTATTTT	CASSPRTGDADTQYF
TRBJ1-6	TRBV6-1	few	-	TGTGCCAGCAGCGATAGGACGGGTTATAATTCACCCCTCCACTTT	CASSDRTGYNSPLHF
TRBJ2-2	TRBV6-5	few	TRBD2	TGTGCCAGCAGTTATTCGCTAGCGGGAGCTACTAGGACCGGGGAGCTGTTTTTT	CASSYSLAGATRTGELFF
TRBJ2-7	TRBV7-8	-	-	TGTGCCAGCAGCTTAGACAGGGCGTATAGGGACGAGCAGTACTTC	CASSLDRAYRDEQYF
TRBJ2-5	TRBV7-8	many	-	TGTGCCAGCAGCTCCCCCGGGGCGTGGCAAGAGACCCAGTACTTC	CASSSPGAWQETQYF
TRBJ1-1	TRBV20-1	few	TRBD1	TGCAGTGCTAGACCCACCCCAGGGGGCACTGAAGCTTTCTTT	CSARPTPGGTEAFF
TRBJ2-5	TRBV28	-	TRBD2	TGTGCCAGCAACCCTGTAGCGGGGGGCCTCCAAGAGACCCAGTACTTC	CASNPVAGGLQETQYF
TRBJ2-7	TRBV7-6	many	TRBD1	TGTGCCAGCAGCCTGGGACAGGGGGCGTTGGGCGAGCAGTACTTC	CASSLGQGALGEQYF
TRBJ2-6	TRBV11-2	few	TRBD1	TGTGCCAGCAGCTTAGCCCGCCCAGGGGGCCGACCTGGGGCCAACGTCCTGACTTTC	CASSLARPGGRPGANVLTF
TRBJ2-7	TRBV7-8	many	TRBD1	TGTGCCAGCAGCCCGGGACAGGGGGGATACGAGCAGTACTTC	CASSPGQGGYEQYF
TRBJ2-1	TRBV7-6	few	-	TGTGCCGGTTGGTCCAGATCGTACAATGAGCAGTTCTTC	CAGWSRSYNEQFF
TRBJ2-7	TRBV7-9	many	-	TGTGCCAGCAGCGTAGGCCAGGGACCATACAGCCGCTACGAGCAGTACTTC	CASSVGQGPYSRYEQYF
TRBJ1-6	TRBV5-5	once	-	TGTGCCAGCAGCTTGCGGGGCACTAATAATTCACCCCTCCACTTT	CASSLRGTNNSPLHF
TRBJ2-7	TRBV5-1	once	TRBD2	TGCGCCAGCAGCCCGCCCTGGACTAGCGGACTCTACGAGCAGTACTTC	CASSPPWTSGLYEQYF
TRBJ2-3	TRBV4-2	-	-	TGTGCCAGCAGCCAACCCGCCGGCGTGTATACGCAGTATTTT	CASSQPAGVYTQYF
TRBJ2-3	TRBV5-1	-	-	TGCGCCAGCAGCCCCGACAACCCCACAGATACGCAGTATTTT	CASSPDNPTDTQYF
TRBJ1-6	TRBV27	-	-	TGTGCAACCGCACGGGACCCATGGGACAATTCACCCCTCCACTTT	CATARDPWDNSPLHF
TRBJ2-5	TRBV11-2	-	-	TGTGCCAGCAGCTTAGCCCCAAACAAAGAGACCCAGTACTTC	CASSLAPNKETQYF